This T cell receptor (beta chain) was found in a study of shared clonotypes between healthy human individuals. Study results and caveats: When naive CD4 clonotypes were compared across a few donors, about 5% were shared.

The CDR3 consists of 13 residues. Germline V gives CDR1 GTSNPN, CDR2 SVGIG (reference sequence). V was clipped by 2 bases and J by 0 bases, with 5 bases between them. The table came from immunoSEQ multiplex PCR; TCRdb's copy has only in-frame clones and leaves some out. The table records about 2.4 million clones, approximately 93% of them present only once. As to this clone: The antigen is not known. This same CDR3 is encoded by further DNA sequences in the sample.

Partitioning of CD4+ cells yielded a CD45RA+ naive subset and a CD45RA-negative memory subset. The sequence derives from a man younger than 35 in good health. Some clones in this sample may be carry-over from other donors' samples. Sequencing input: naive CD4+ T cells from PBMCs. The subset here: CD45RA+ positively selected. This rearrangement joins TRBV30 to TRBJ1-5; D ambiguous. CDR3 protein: CAWSQDSNQPQHF. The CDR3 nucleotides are TGTGCCTGGAGTCAGGATAGCAATCAGCCCCAGCATTTT.